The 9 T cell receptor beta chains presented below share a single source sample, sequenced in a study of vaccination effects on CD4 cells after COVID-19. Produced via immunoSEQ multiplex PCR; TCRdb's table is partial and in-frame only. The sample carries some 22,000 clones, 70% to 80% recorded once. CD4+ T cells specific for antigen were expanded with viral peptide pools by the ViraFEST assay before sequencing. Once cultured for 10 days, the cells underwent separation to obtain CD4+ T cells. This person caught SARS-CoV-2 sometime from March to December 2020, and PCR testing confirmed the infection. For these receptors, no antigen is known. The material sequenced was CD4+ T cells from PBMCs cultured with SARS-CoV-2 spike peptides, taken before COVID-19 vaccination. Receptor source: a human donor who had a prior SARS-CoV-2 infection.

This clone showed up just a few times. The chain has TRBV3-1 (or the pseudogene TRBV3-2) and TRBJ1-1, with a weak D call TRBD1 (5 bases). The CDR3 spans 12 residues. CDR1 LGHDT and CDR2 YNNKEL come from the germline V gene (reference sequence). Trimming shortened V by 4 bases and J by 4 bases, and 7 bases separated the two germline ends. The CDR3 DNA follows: TGTGCCAGCAGCCGGGGACTCACTGAAGCTTTCTTT. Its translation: CASSRGLTEAFF.

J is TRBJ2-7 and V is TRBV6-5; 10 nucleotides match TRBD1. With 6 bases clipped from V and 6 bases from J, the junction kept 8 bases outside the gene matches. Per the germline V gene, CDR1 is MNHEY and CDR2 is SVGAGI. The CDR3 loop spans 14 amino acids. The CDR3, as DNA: TGTGCCAGCAGCGCCGGGACAGGGGTAAGCGAGCAGTACTTC. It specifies CASSAGTGVSEQYF.

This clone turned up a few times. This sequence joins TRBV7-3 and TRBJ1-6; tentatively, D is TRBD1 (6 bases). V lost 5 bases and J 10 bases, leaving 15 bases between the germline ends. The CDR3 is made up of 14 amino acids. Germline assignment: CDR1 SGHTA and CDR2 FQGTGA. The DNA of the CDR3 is TGTGCCAGCAGCGCGACAGGCCCTGGGTCACCCCTCCACTTT. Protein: CASSATGPGSPLHF. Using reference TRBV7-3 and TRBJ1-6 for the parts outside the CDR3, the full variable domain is GAGVSQTPSNKVTEKGKYVELRCDPISGHTALYWYRQSLGQGPEFLIYFQGTGAADDSGLPNDRFFAVRPEGSVSTLKIQRTERGDSAVYLCASSATGPGSPLHFGNGTRLTVT.

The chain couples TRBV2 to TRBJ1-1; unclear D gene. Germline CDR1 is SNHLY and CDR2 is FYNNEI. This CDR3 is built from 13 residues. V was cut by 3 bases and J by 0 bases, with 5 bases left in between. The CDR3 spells CASSDNVNTEAFF. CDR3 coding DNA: TGTGCCAGCAGTGACAATGTGAACACTGAAGCTTTCTTT.

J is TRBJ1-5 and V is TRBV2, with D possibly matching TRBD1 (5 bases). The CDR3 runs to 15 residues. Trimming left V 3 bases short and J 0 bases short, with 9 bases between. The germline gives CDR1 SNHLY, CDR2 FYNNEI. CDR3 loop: CASSDPRDSNQPQHF. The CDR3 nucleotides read TGTGCCAGCAGTGATCCCAGGGATAGCAATCAGCCCCAGCATTTT.

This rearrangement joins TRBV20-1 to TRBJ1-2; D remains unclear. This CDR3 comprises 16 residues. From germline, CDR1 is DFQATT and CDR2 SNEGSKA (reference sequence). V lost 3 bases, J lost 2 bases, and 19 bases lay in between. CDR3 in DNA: TGCAGTGCTAGTCGTGGAGGCGGAAATTCGAACTATGGCTACACCTTC. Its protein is CSASRGGGNSNYGYTF.

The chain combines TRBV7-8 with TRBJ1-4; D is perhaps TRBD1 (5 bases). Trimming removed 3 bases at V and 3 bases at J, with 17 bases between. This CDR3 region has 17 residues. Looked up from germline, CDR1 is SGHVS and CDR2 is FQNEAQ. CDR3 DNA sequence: TGTGCCAGCAGCTTGTGGGGCCTGGGACGGTCTAATGAAAAACTGTTTTTT. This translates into CASSLWGLGRSNEKLFF.

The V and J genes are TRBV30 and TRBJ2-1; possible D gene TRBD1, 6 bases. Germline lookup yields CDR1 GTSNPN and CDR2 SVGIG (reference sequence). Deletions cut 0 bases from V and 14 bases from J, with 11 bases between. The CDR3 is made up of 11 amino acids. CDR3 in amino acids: CAWSVWGPEFF. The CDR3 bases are TGTGCCTGGAGTGTTTGGGGGCCGGAGTTCTTC.

CDR3 sequence (DNA): TGTGCCAGCAACAGGGTTTCGGGCAATCAGCCCCAGCATTTT. Its translation: CASNRVSGNQPQHF. This sequence joins TRBV6-5 and TRBJ1-5; D might be TRBD1 (6 bases). The CDR3 spans 14 residues. Germline-derived CDR1 and CDR2 are MNHEY and SVGAGI. V was shortened by 7 bases and J by 2 bases, with 12 bases between the two germline ends.